The next 6 T cell receptor beta chains were all read from a single sample in a study of blood T cell repertoires in COVID-19. Some clones are missing from TCRdb's copy, which holds only in-frame ones; the method was immunoSEQ multiplex PCR. Here the sample spans around 110,000 clones, around 80% being singletons. The sequencing sample was made of peripheral blood. These receptors originate from a man aged 65-85 years with active or convalescent COVID-19.

The chain recombines TRBV9 with TRBJ2-1; 8 positions agree with TRBD2. Germline-derived CDR1 and CDR2 are SGDLS and YYNGEE. The trim removed 1 base at V and 8 bases at J, leaving 5 bases unmatched. The CDR3 is 14 residues long. The CDR3 DNA reads as TGTGCCAGCAGCGTACGCGGGGGGAGAGATGAGCAGTTCTTC. Translation gives CASSVRGGRDEQFF. Drawing the rest from reference TRBV9 and TRBJ2-1, the complete variable domain is DSGVTQTPKHLITATGQRVTLRCSPRSGDLSVYWYQQSLDQGLQFLIQYYNGEERAKGNILERFSAQQFPDLHSELNLSSLELGDSALYFCASSVRGGRDEQFFGPGTRLTVL.

The V call is TRBV11-2, the J call TRBJ2-3; a possible D gene is TRBD2 (6 bases). This CDR3 is 15 amino acids long. Between the trimmed V and J ends, which lost 6 bases and 3 bases, there was a span of 16 bases. Per germline, CDR1 SGHAT and CDR2 FQNNGV. The CDR3 nucleotides are TGTGCCAGCAGGCGAACTAGCTCAGGTACAGATACGCAGTATTTT. Encoded protein: CASRRTSSGTDTQYF.

This clone has only one observation. The chain uses TRBV6-2 or TRBV6-3 and TRBJ1-1; D call uncertain. This CDR3 region has 11 residues. In germline, CDR1 is MNHEY, CDR2 SVGEGT. V was clipped by 8 bases and J by 7 bases, with 11 bases between them. The chain's CDR3 is CASGWEFEAFF. The CDR3 nucleotides read TGTGCCAGCGGTTGGGAGTTTGAAGCTTTCTTT.

This chain joins TRBV29-1 and TRBJ1-6; 7 bases map to TRBD1. The CDR3 runs to 13 residues. CDR1 and CDR2 (germline): SQVTM, ANQGSEA. After removal of 6 bases from V and 5 bases from J, the junction contained 4 bases not matched to a gene. CDR3 bases: TGCAGCGTCGGGGACAGTGATAATTCACCCCTCCACTTT. Translated, it gives CSVGDSDNSPLHF.

This rearrangement joins TRBV7-8 to TRBJ1-3, with D possibly being TRBD1 (5 bases). Germline CDR1 SGHVS, CDR2 FQNEAQ. The ends were cut back, 4 bases at V and 5 bases at J, with 15 bases in the middle. This CDR3 has 15 residues. The CDR3 sequence is CASSSWTTGRNTIYF. For the CDR3, the DNA is TGTGCCAGCAGCTCGTGGACAACCGGACGAAACACCATATATTTT.

The chain uses TRBV6-2 or TRBV6-3 and TRBJ1-1; possible D gene TRBD1, 6 bases. The CDR3 is made up of 15 amino acids. The V end was cut by 4 bases, the J end by 0 bases, with 12 bases between. Germline CDR1 is MNHEY and CDR2 is SVGEGT. In DNA form, the CDR3 reads TGTGCCAGCAGTTCACAACAGGGCTTGAACACTGAAGCTTTCTTT. This translates into CASSSQQGLNTEAFF.